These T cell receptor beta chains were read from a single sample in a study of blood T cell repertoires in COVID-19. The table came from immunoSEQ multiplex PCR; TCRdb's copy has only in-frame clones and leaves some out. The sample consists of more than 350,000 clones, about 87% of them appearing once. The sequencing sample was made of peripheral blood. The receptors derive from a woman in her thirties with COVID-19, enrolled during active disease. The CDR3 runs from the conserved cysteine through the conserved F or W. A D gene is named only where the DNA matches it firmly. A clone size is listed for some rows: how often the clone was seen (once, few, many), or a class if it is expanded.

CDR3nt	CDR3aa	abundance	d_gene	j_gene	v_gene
TGCAGCGTTGGGACAGGGAGGGACACCGGGGAGCTGTTTTTT	CSVGTGRDTGELFF	NA	NA	TRBJ2-2	TRBV29-1
TGTGCCAGCAGCCATCATCGACTAGCGGGAGGATCCTACGAGCAGTACTTC	CASSHHRLAGGSYEQYF	NA	TRBD2	TRBJ2-7	TRBV7-9
TGTGCCTGGGGGACAGGGAACACCGGGGAGCTGTTTTTT	CAWGTGNTGELFF	NA	TRBD1	TRBJ2-2	TRBV30
TGTGCCAGTAGCCCCCTAGTCCCCCCCTACGAGCAGTACTTC	CASSPLVPPYEQYF	NA	NA	TRBJ2-7	TRBV19
TGTGCCAGCAGCAAAGGGGTAAGAGGACAGGAGGAAGAGACCCAGTACTTC	CASSKGVRGQEEETQYF	NA	NA	TRBJ2-5	TRBV21-1
TGTGCCAGCAGTGGGTTAGGGGGCTTGTCCTACAATGAGCAGTTCTTC	CASSGLGGLSYNEQFF	NA	TRBD1	TRBJ2-1	TRBV6-1
TGTGCCAGCAGGCGGGGACCGTCTGGGGCCAACGTCCTGACTTTC	CASRRGPSGANVLTF	NA	NA	TRBJ2-6	TRBV27
TGCAGCGCAGGGACTAGCCTTTACAATGAGCAGTTCTTC	CSAGTSLYNEQFF	once	TRBD2	TRBJ2-1	TRBV29-1
TGTGCCAGCAGCTCCAGCACGACAGCCTATAATTCACCCCTCCACTTT	CASSSSTTAYNSPLHF	NA	NA	TRBJ1-6	TRBV7-8
TGTGCTACTAGCGGGAGCGGCACCGGGGAGCTGTTTTTT	CATSGSGTGELFF	NA	TRBD2	TRBJ2-2	TRBV7-7
TGCGCCAGCGGCCTCCCTCAGGGGGGCGAGCAGTACTTC	CASGLPQGGEQYF	NA	NA	TRBJ2-7	TRBV5-1